Many counts were recorded for the clone carrying this T cell receptor (beta chain). The data stem from a study of T cell repertoires in cytomegalovirus infection. CDR1 is MNHNS and CDR2 is SASEGT in the germline V gene. Trimming left V 6 bases short and J 3 bases short, with 11 bases between. The CDR3 extends over 13 amino acids. TCRdb called the reads again in MiXCR, with one record for every CDR3 protein. The table has about 130,000 distinct CDR3 sequences, roughly 9% seen once; the top ten hold over 9%. The chain employs TRBV6-1 and TRBJ1-2, with D possibly being TRBD1 (6 bases). This TCR derives from a human donor in good health (CMV status not recorded). Some clones in this sample may be carry-over from other donors' samples. Sequenced: PBMCs. CDR3 nucleotide sequence: TGTGCCAGCAGACAGGGCTTGGACTATGGCTACACCTTC. Its translation: CASRQGLDYGYTF.